This TCR beta chain emerged from a study of circulating and synovial CD4+ cells in juvenile arthritis. Trimming removed 10 bases from V and 1 base from J, with 14 bases in between. This CDR3 is 14 amino acids long. Germline loops: CDR1 MNHEY, CDR2 SMNVEV (reference sequence). Whole-study results and caveats: Diversity here was lower than in bulk blood CD4 cells.

Clones were sequenced by immunoSEQ multiplex PCR, and TCRdb holds only the in-frame ones, with some missing. The table includes about 39,000 clones, around 96% detected once. Comments on this clone: No antigen is known for it.

The TCR comes from a human donor with juvenile idiopathic arthritis. The chain joins TRBV27 to TRBJ1-5; the D gene is possibly TRBD1 (5 bases). The specimen sequenced was CD4+ T cells from blood. The CDR3 DNA reads as TGTGCCACCAAGGAGGGGTTCAGCAATCAGCCCCAGCATTTT. Its translation is CATKEGFSNQPQHF.